Included here is one TCR beta chain sequence, with context. This entry comes from a study of T cell responses to AZD1222 COVID-19 vaccine. Profiling relied on immunoSEQ multiplex PCR, and the TCRdb table lists in-frame clones only, not all of them. The data hold about 130,000 clones, with more than 75% observed a single time. V lost 2 bases and J 6 bases, leaving 13 bases between the germline ends. The CDR3 sequence is 15 residues long. Germline V CDR1 and CDR2: MNHNS, SASEGT. The TCR sequence derives from an adult who received the AZD1222 COVID-19 vaccine. The gene calls are TRBV6-1 and TRBJ2-2; perhaps TRBD1 as D (5 bases). The specimen was peripheral blood, collected 28 days after the second AZD1222 dose. The CDR3 coding sequence is TGTGCCAGCAGTGAACGCAGGGCGGCGGCCGGGGAGCTGTTTTTT. Protein: CASSERRAAAGELFF.